This entry is about one T cell receptor beta chain. As yet, its antigen is unknown. The entry originates in a study of response to subunit inactivated influenza vaccine. Study findings and constraints: The authors offered the suggestion that each seasonal influenza vaccination recruits few new T cells.

V was clipped by 5 bases and J by 2 bases, with 12 bases between them. Germline V CDR1 and CDR2: MDHEN, SYDVKM. This CDR3 is 14 amino acids long. TCRdb itself ran the RT-PCR reads through MiXCR, one entry per CDR3 protein. The table records roughly 790,000 distinct CDR3 sequences, approximately 22% of them present only once. The clonotype was recovered from a man in his fifties or sixties who received an inactivated influenza vaccine. V and J are TRBV28 and TRBJ2-5, with D hard to call. Material: PBMCs from blood, obtained 4 to 6 days after vaccination. The CDR3: CASSPHRDQETQYF. CDR3 nucleotides: TGTGCCAGCAGTCCCCACAGAGATCAAGAGACCCAGTACTTC. The whole variable domain, remainder taken from reference TRBV28 and TRBJ2-5, is DVKVTQSSRYLVKRTGEKVFLECVQDMDHENMFWYRQDPGLGLRLIYFSYDVKMKEKGDIPEGYSVSREKKERFSLILESASTNQTSMYLCASSPHRDQETQYFGPGTRLLVL.